The 8 T cell receptor beta chains below come from one sample, sequenced in a study of post-analysis software for immune sequencing data. These receptors have no identified antigens. General study findings and limits: With TRBV5-6, TRBV5-1 and TRBV20-1 included, a handful of TRBV segments were more frequent in patients than in controls.

Carried by the TCR beta cDNA libraries were unique molecular identifiers. MiXCR was run by TCRdb on the PCR reads, yielding one entry per CDR3 protein. Here the sample spans roughly 540,000 distinct CDR3 sequences, around 36% being singletons. Sequencing was done on a sample of blood. The receptors stem from a girl younger than 18 with multiple sclerosis.

This rearrangement joins TRBV11-2 to TRBJ2-5; D remains unclear. Germline V gene lookup returns CDR1 SGHAT and CDR2 FQNNGV. V lost 5 bases, J lost 4 bases, and 17 bases lay in between. This CDR3 is built from 15 residues. This CDR3 is CASSPPVGWGETQYF. Written as DNA, the CDR3 is TGTGCCAGCAGCCCCCCGGTTGGCTGGGGAGAGACCCAGTACTTC.

The V and J genes are TRBV18 and TRBJ2-1; D gene ambiguous. Trimming removed 8 bases from V and 4 bases from J, with 15 bases in between. Germline V gene lookup returns CDR1 KGHSH and CDR2 LQKENI. The CDR3 sequence is 14 residues long. CDR3 loop: CASTPQTLYNEQFF. CDR3 nucleotide sequence: TGTGCCAGCACCCCACAAACCTTATACAATGAGCAGTTCTTC.

The chain has TRBV20-1 and TRBJ2-7; TRBD1 matches 11 bases. The CDR3 contains 14 residues. Per the germline V gene, CDR1 is DFQATT and CDR2 is SNEGSKA (reference sequence). V lost 5 bases, J lost 1 base, and 4 bases stayed unmatched. In DNA, the CDR3 is TGCAGTGCTCAGGACAGGGGGCTTTCCTACGAGCAGTACTTC. It encodes CSAQDRGLSYEQYF.

This clonotype has just a few counts. The rearrangement joins TRBV29-1 to TRBJ2-7; D is undetermined. Trimming left V 1 base short and J 0 bases short, with 10 bases between. The CDR3 extends over 14 amino acids. The germline CDR1 and CDR2 sequences are SQVTM and ANQGSEA. The CDR3 reads CSVEVAEYSYEQYF. CDR3 coding DNA: TGCAGCGTTGAAGTGGCAGAATACTCCTACGAGCAGTACTTC.

In its sample, this clonotype was seen a few times. The chain links TRBV12-3 or TRBV12-4 to TRBJ2-3; D is uncertain. This CDR3 spans 19 amino acids. Between the trimmed V and J ends, which lost 2 bases and 1 base, there was a span of 22 bases. CDR3 sequence: CASSLLHSTFRVRTDTQYF. CDR3 DNA: TGTGCCAGCAGTTTATTGCACTCGACTTTTCGGGTTCGCACAGATACGCAGTATTTT.

The rearrangement links TRBV12-3 or TRBV12-4 to TRBJ2-1; possibly TRBD2 for D (6 bases). V dropped 8 bases and J dropped 9 bases, with 17 bases sitting between them. This CDR3 spans 13 amino acids. In DNA, the CDR3 is TGTGCCAGCTCACCTCTTGGGGGAGGTGAGCAGTTCTTC. Translating gives CASSPLGGGEQFF.

This chain joins TRBV5-1 and TRBJ1-2; D remains unclear. V shed 4 bases and J shed 8 bases, with 18 bases lying between them. The V gene's germline CDR1 is SGHRS and CDR2 YFSETQ. The CDR3 consists of 14 residues. In DNA form, the CDR3 reads TGCGCCAGCAGCCGTGATGGTTCCGGGGAGGGCTACACCTTC. Encoded protein: CASSRDGSGEGYTF. Using reference TRBV5-1 and TRBJ1-2 for the parts outside the CDR3, the full variable domain is KAGVTQTPRYLIKTRGQQVTLSCSPISGHRSVSWYQQTPGQGLQFLFEYFSETQRNKGNFPGRFSGRQFSNSRSEMNVSTLELGDSALYLCASSRDGSGEGYTFGSGTRLTVV.

This clonotype was seen more than once but under ten times. The rearrangement links TRBV6-5 to TRBJ2-4; D is perhaps TRBD1 (7 bases). CDR3 size: 18 residues. Trimming stripped 0 bases from V and 6 bases from J, with 21 bases between. Per the germline V gene, CDR1 is MNHEY and CDR2 is SVGAGI. This chain's CDR3 is CASSYSRRGLNAGNIQYF. The CDR3 bases are TGTGCCAGCAGTTACTCGAGGAGGGGGCTGAATGCGGGAAACATTCAGTACTTC.